This passage covers 14 T cell receptor beta chains from one sample sequenced in a study of shared clonotypes between healthy human individuals. Sequencing used immunoSEQ multiplex PCR; TCRdb keeps in-frame clones, though not all of them. The sample has 700,000 or so clones; around 72% are singletons. The sample taken for sequencing was memory CD4+ T cells sorted from blood. Indicated subset: CD45RA-negative fraction. The receptors were sampled from a woman aged 25-40 years in good health.

The rearrangement joins TRBV5-1 to TRBJ2-3; 7 bases are shared with TRBD2. The germline CDR1 and CDR2 sequences are SGHRS and YFSETQ. The CDR3 is made up of 15 amino acids. V lost 3 bases and J lost 5; bases outside the gene matches: 9. The CDR3 bases are TGCGCCAGCAGCTCCCTCAGCGGGACCAAAGATACGCAGTATTTT. Translation gives CASSSLSGTKDTQYF. The full variable domain, completed using reference TRBV5-1 and TRBJ2-3, is KAGVTQTPRYLIKTRGQQVTLSCSPISGHRSVSWYQQTPGQGLQFLFEYFSETQRNKGNFPGRFSGRQFSNSRSEMNVSTLELGDSALYLCASSSLSGTKDTQYFGPGTRLTVL.

The gene calls are TRBV19 and TRBJ1-4; D not certain. Germline CDR1 LNHDA, CDR2 SQIVND (reference sequence). V dropped 4 bases and J dropped 11 bases, with 20 bases sitting between them. This CDR3 region has 15 residues. CDR3 region: CASSTRQILGAKLFF. The CDR3 DNA is TGTGCCAGTAGTACACGCCAAATCCTGGGAGCCAAACTGTTTTTT.

The chain is built from TRBV10-2 and TRBJ2-7; D possibly corresponds to TRBD2 (6 bases). Germline CDR1 reads WSHSY; CDR2 reads SAAADI. There are 15 residues in the CDR3. Trimming removed 11 bases from V and 1 base from J, with 21 bases in between. This CDR3 reads CAASGSKKESYEQYF. The DNA of the CDR3 is TGCGCCGCATCCGGGAGTAAGAAAGAGTCCTACGAGCAGTACTTC.

The chain employs TRBV4-1 and TRBJ2-3, with 11 positions matching TRBD1. The germline V gene has CDR1 MGHRA and CDR2 YSYEKL. The length of the CDR3 is 20 residues. Germline trimming cut 4 bases from V and 6 bases from J; bases unmatched to any gene: 21. CDR3 in amino acids: CASSRLPGTGGKALRDTQYF. The CDR3 DNA reads as TGCGCCAGCAGCCGACTACCCGGGACAGGGGGTAAGGCCCTTAGGGATACGCAGTATTTT.

This chain joins TRBV28 and TRBJ2-1; possible D gene TRBD1, 5 bases. The CDR3 consists of 13 residues. CDR1 and CDR2 (germline): MDHEN, SYDVKM. The ends were cut back, 5 bases at V and 5 bases at J, with 10 bases in the middle. The CDR3 here is CASSQDRDNEQFF. CDR3 DNA: TGTGCCAGCAGTCAAGACAGAGACAATGAGCAGTTCTTC.

This clone was found many times. This chain links TRBV2 with TRBJ1-4; 10 positions match TRBD1. Unmatched junction bases numbered 6, after V lost 6 bases and J lost 5 bases. The CDR3 covers 15 residues. Germline CDR1 is SNHLY and CDR2 is FYNNEI. CDR3 coding DNA: TGTGCCAGCAGGGACAGGGGGTACCTAAATGAAAAACTGTTTTTT. It yields the protein CASRDRGYLNEKLFF.

V usage is TRBV18 and J usage is TRBJ2-7, with D perhaps TRBD2 (6 bases). This CDR3 comprises 14 residues. CDR1 and CDR2 from the germline V gene are KGHSH and LQKENI. The germline V and J ends were trimmed by 6 bases and 1 base, with 13 bases remaining between them. Here the CDR3 DNA reads TGTGCCAGCTCCCGGACTACCGATTCCTACGAGCAGTACTTC. Protein product: CASSRTTDSYEQYF.

Points on this clone: Other DNA sequences of this sample code for an identical CDR3. V is TRBV28 and J is TRBJ2-1; no definite D call. The CDR3 is made up of 11 amino acids. Germline assignment: CDR1 MDHEN and CDR2 SYDVKM. Between the trimmed V and J ends, which lost 5 bases and 4 bases, there was a span of 3 bases. CDR3 protein: CASSRYNEQFF. The CDR3 DNA follows: TGTGCCAGCAGTAGGTACAATGAGCAGTTCTTC.

The chain employs TRBV11-3 and TRBJ2-1; a weak D match, TRBD2 (5 bases). The CDR3 is 15 residues long. Germline CDR1 and CDR2: SGHNT and YENEEA. V lost 1 base and J lost 2, with 9 bases in between. The CDR3 region is CASSLASGTYNEQFF. CDR3 DNA: TGTGCCAGCAGCTTAGCGAGCGGAACCTACAATGAGCAGTTCTTC.

The V and J genes are TRBV13 and TRBJ2-7; 7 bases map to TRBD1. Looked up from germline, CDR1 is PRHDT and CDR2 is FYEKMQ (reference sequence). Germline trimming cut 3 bases from V and 0 bases from J; bases unmatched to any gene: 8. The CDR3 extends over 16 amino acids. This CDR3 is CASSFTGTETSYEQYF. As DNA, the CDR3 is TGTGCCAGCAGCTTTACCGGGACAGAGACCTCCTACGAGCAGTACTTC. The variable domain in full, completed from reference TRBV13 and TRBJ2-7, reads AAGVIQSPRHLIKEKRETATLKCYPIPRHDTVYWYQQGPGQDPQFLISFYEKMQSDKGSIPDRFSAQQFSDYHSELNMSSLELGDSALYFCASSFTGTETSYEQYFGPGTRLTVT.

The chain uses TRBV5-1 and TRBJ1-1, with D possibly TRBD1 on 6 matching bases. The CDR3 has 15 residues. Trimming pared 5 bases from V and 0 bases from J, leaving 14 bases between. Germline V gene sequence: CDR1 SGHRS, CDR2 YFSETQ. CDR3 coding DNA: TGCGCCAGCAGTTCAGGGGCGTCCGTGAACACTGAAGCTTTCTTT. Protein product: CASSSGASVNTEAFF.

This clone has a count of ten or more. This chain links TRBV28 with TRBJ2-5; D is unclear. The germline CDR1 and CDR2 sequences are MDHEN and SYDVKM. V gave up 4 bases and J gave up 5 bases, with 11 bases separating them. The CDR3 totals 13 residues. DNA for the CDR3: TGTGCCAGCAGTTCCTACCCAGGCGAGACCCAGTACTTC. It encodes CASSSYPGETQYF.

The sample holds a few counts of this clone. In DNA, the CDR3 is TGTGCCAGCAGCAAAAGAGCCCTGCAGTACTTC. It yields the protein CASSKRALQYF. The genes are TRBV21-1 and TRBJ2-7; TRBD2, as called in the table, went unchecked against the DNA. TRBV21-1 is designated a pseudogene. The CDR3 consists of 11 residues.

The genes are TRBV2 and TRBJ2-7; the D gene is possibly TRBD1 (5 bases). The germline gives CDR1 SNHLY, CDR2 FYNNEI. The V end lost 3 bases, the J end lost 4 bases, and 19 bases lay between the germline ends. This CDR3 spans 16 amino acids. The CDR3 sequence is CASSDWTPLSAYEQYF. The DNA of the CDR3 is TGTGCCAGCAGTGACTGGACACCCCTTTCAGCTTACGAGCAGTACTTC.